The 6 T cell receptor beta chains listed next were all sequenced from one sample in a study of blood T cells in healthy people across ages. For the second PCR, which ran for about 6 to 11 cycles, a sample-barcoded 5' primer and a J-beta primer mix were used. MiXCR, run by TCRdb on the 5' RACE reads, gives a single entry per CDR3 protein. Among about 680,000 distinct CDR3 sequences listed, 49% were seen once. Sequenced input: blood. The receptors here all came from a woman between 55 and 75 years old in good health.

The chain joins TRBV6-1 to TRBJ2-7; D perhaps matches TRBD2 (6 bases). The CDR3 has 16 residues. The germline gives CDR1 MNHNS, CDR2 SASEGT. Trimming cost V 6 bases and J 6 bases, with 24 bases left between them. The CDR3 spells CASSPTVGRDRPEQYF. Written as DNA, the CDR3 is TGTGCCAGCAGCCCCACGGTGGGGCGGGATCGTCCCGAGCAGTACTTC.

This chain connects TRBV20-1 to TRBJ2-1, with 7 bases identical to TRBD2. The CDR3 consists of 13 residues. J was trimmed by 7 bases and V by 4 bases; bases with no gene match: 7. Germline assignment: CDR1 DFQATT and CDR2 SNEGSKA (reference sequence). Here the CDR3 DNA reads TGCAGTGCTACGGGAGGTGGTAGGAATGAGCAGTTCTTC. This translates into CSATGGGRNEQFF.

V gene TRBV20-1 combines with J gene TRBJ2-1; 7 bases match TRBD1. Losses at the gene ends were 6 bases for V and 1 base for J; bases not matched to a gene: 12. The V gene's germline CDR1 is DFQATT and CDR2 SNEGSKA (reference sequence). The CDR3 spans 16 residues. CDR3: CSAPSGTAASYNEQFF. In nucleotides, the CDR3 is TGCAGTGCGCCATCCGGGACAGCGGCGTCCTACAATGAGCAGTTCTTC.

This clonotype was counted ten times or more. The chain uses TRBV18 and TRBJ2-5; D not resolved. Germline CDR1 is KGHSH and CDR2 is LQKENI. The CDR3 loop spans 11 amino acids. The V end lost 6 bases, the J end lost 6 bases, and 8 bases lay between the germline ends. The CDR3 DNA is TGTGCCAGCTCTACCGACCAGACCCAGTACTTC. It yields the protein CASSTDQTQYF.

The table lists this clonotype with many counts. This chain links TRBV6-1 with TRBJ2-5; 8 bases align to TRBD1. Trimming at V came to 4 bases and at J to 4 bases, leaving 5 bases not matched to a gene. This CDR3 region has 14 residues. Per germline, CDR1 MNHNS and CDR2 SASEGT. The DNA for the CDR3 is TGTGCCAGCAGTGCGGGACAGGCCTTAGAGACCCAGTACTTC. Translated: CASSAGQALETQYF.

This clonotype has a count of ten or more. The chain uses TRBV20-1 and TRBJ2-5; 7 bases agree with TRBD2. The germline V gene encodes CDR1 DFQATT and CDR2 SNEGSKA (reference sequence). This CDR3 spans 14 amino acids. The V segment lost 1 base and the J segment 11 bases; nucleotides outside the gene matches: 13. DNA for the CDR3: TGCAGTGCTAGAGTAGCCCCAGCGGGAATTGCGCAGTACTTC. This sequence encodes CSARVAPAGIAQYF.